These 10 T cell receptor beta chains came from one sample sequenced in a study of CD8 T cells in Susac syndrome. Reverse transcription of 0.5 to 1 ug RNA used random hexamers. TCRdb re-derived calls from the immunoSEQ multiplex PCR reads in MiXCR, one entry per CDR3 protein. The data show 210,000 or so distinct CDR3 sequences, 85% to 95% seen once. Input material: CD4+ T cells from PBMCs. These receptor sequences come from a human donor with Susac syndrome.

V gene TRBV29-1 combines with J gene TRBJ2-1; TRBD2 matches at 7 bases. CDR3 length: 15 residues. J was trimmed by 6 bases and V by 7 bases; bases with no gene match: 15. Germline-derived CDR1 and CDR2 are SQVTM and ANQGSEA. The CDR3 protein is CSAKGWGGGPNEQFF. The CDR3 DNA sequence: TGCAGCGCTAAAGGGTGGGGCGGGGGTCCCAATGAGCAGTTCTTC.

The chain has TRBV6-1 and TRBJ1-5, with a tentative D call TRBD1 (5 bases). V was clipped by 4 bases and J by 1 base, with 14 bases between them. CDR1 is MNHNS, CDR2 SASEGT, per germline. CDR3 length equals 16 residues. DNA of the CDR3: TGTGCCAGCAGTGTCATGGACATAGGAAGCAATCAGCCCCAGCATTTT. Its protein is CASSVMDIGSNQPQHF.

The chain has TRBV20-1 and TRBJ1-5; unclear D gene. Germline values: CDR1 DFQATT, CDR2 SNEGSKA (reference sequence). V lost 5 bases to trimming and J lost 1 base, with 12 bases between them. The CDR3 loop spans 14 amino acids. CDR3 residues: CSAYTRRSNQPQHF. CDR3 bases: TGCAGTGCTTACACACGGAGGAGCAATCAGCCCCAGCATTTT.

The gene calls are TRBV6-6 and TRBJ1-3; D is ambiguous. Deletions cut 6 bases from V and 0 bases from J, with 12 bases between. Germline V gene data show CDR1 as MNHNY and CDR2 as SVGAGI (reference sequence). The CDR3 consists of 15 residues. CDR3 amino acids: CASSPTPVSGNTIYF. CDR3 coding DNA: TGTGCCAGCAGCCCCACACCAGTCTCTGGAAACACCATATATTTT.

The genes are TRBV19 and TRBJ1-1, with D tentatively TRBD1 (5 bases). V was shortened by 7 bases and J by 6 bases, with 18 bases between the two germline ends. Germline CDR1 LNHDA, CDR2 SQIVND (reference sequence). The CDR3 extends over 14 amino acids. DNA of the CDR3: TGTGCCAGTAAGGACCTTTCCTGGGGCGCTGAAGCTTTCTTT. Translating gives CASKDLSWGAEAFF.

Remarks on this clonotype: It is unclear where the CDR3 begins or ends on the DNA, so no DNA is shown, and the CDR3 is as TCRdb lists it. The chain joins TRBV20-1 to TRBJ2-7; the table names TRBD1, a call not compared with the DNA. Germline values: CDR1 DFQATT, CDR2 SNEGSKA (reference sequence). The CDR3 is 15 residues long, counting both termini. The CDR3: CSVSAVLAQQGEQYF.

The rearrangement uses TRBV19 and TRBJ2-2, with TRBD1 identical over 9 bases. V was clipped by 8 bases and J by 6 bases; unmatched bases: 10. This CDR3 is built from 15 residues. Germline V gene lookup returns CDR1 LNHDA and CDR2 SQIVND (reference sequence). CDR3 sequence: CASGRDRAESGELFF. CDR3 nucleotides: TGTGCCAGTGGACGGGACAGGGCGGAATCCGGGGAGCTGTTTTTT.

The chain combines TRBV18 with TRBJ2-7; possibly TRBD1 for D (5 bases). Germline CDR1 and CDR2: KGHSH and LQKENI. The germline V and J ends were trimmed by 9 bases and 3 bases, with 21 bases remaining between them. This CDR3 is built from 15 residues. The chain's CDR3 is CASTPKGKALYEQYF. DNA of the CDR3: TGTGCCAGTACACCCAAGGGGAAAGCGCTCTACGAGCAGTACTTC.

V usage is TRBV29-1 and J usage is TRBJ2-1; D is uncertain. Germline lookup yields CDR1 SQVTM and CDR2 ANQGSEA. This CDR3 is built from 14 residues. V was trimmed by 8 bases and J by 0 bases, leaving 14 bases between them. CDR3: CSTTGPFSYNEQFF. The DNA of the CDR3 is TGCAGCACGACTGGTCCCTTCTCCTACAATGAGCAGTTCTTC.

The chain has TRBV28 and TRBJ2-5, with 7 bases identical to TRBD2. Losses at the gene ends were 10 bases for V and 4 bases for J; bases not matched to a gene: 15. The germline CDR1 and CDR2 sequences are MDHEN and SYDVKM. The CDR3 totals 15 residues. The CDR3 sequence is CATVGDYPLTETQYF. CDR3 nucleotides: TGTGCCACCGTTGGGGACTACCCTCTTACAGAGACCCAGTACTTC.